What follows describes a single T cell receptor beta chain. Its cognate antigen is unknown. Trimming took 0 bases from V and 5 from J, leaving 8 bases between them. The CDR3 loop spans 13 amino acids. CDR1 is SGHKS, CDR2 YYEKEE, per germline (reference sequence). The sample comes from a study of T-cell reconstitution after alpha-beta-depleted transplantation in children. Notes on the study in general: Newly generated T cells supplied most T-cell counts and diversity one year post-transplant.

Preparation of the TCRbeta library involved a method that used unique molecular identifiers. TCRdb independently ran MiXCR on the PCR reads; one entry per CDR3 protein. The table lists fewer than 750,000 distinct CDR3 sequences, more than 20% of them singletons. Sequenced here: PBMCs, mostly from graft donor cells, sampled 360 days after TCRalphabeta/CD19-depleted stem cell transplant. The clonotype originates from a boy younger than two who had a stem cell transplant for acute myeloid leukemia, so the T cells may come from the graft donor. This chain links TRBV5-5 with TRBJ2-5; possibly TRBD1 for D (6 bases). CDR3 sequence (DNA): TGTGCCAGCAGCTTGGCAGGGGACGAGACCCAGTACTTC. It encodes CASSLAGDETQYF.